The 14 T cell receptor beta chains below were found in one sample sequenced in a study of blood T cells in healthy people across ages. Primers used in a second PCR of about 6 to 11 cycles were a sample-barcoded 5' primer and a J-beta primer mix. TCRdb reprocessed the 5' RACE reads with MiXCR, giving one entry per CDR3 protein. The table lists around 1,700,000 distinct CDR3 sequences, roughly 27% of them singletons, with 7.7% in the top ten. The specimen was blood. The receptors stem from a woman aged 25 to 45 in good health.

This clonotype was detected a few times. This chain uses TRBV12-3 or TRBV12-4 with TRBJ2-1; the match to TRBD2 covers 15 bases. The J segment lost 13 bases and the V segment lost 6 bases, leaving 13 bases of the junction unmatched. The CDR3 covers 16 residues. The DNA for the CDR3 is TGTGCCAGCAGACCGGCCGGGACTAGCGGGAGGCAGACCCAGTTCTTC. Protein sequence: CASRPAGTSGRQTQFF.

V usage is TRBV9 and J usage is TRBJ1-1, with D possibly being TRBD1 (6 bases). This CDR3 region has 13 residues. V shed 0 bases and J shed 5 bases, with 8 bases lying between them. CDR1 SGDLS and CDR2 YYNGEE come from the germline V gene. The CDR3: CASSVGRGTEAFF. The CDR3 DNA reads as TGTGCCAGCAGCGTAGGCAGGGGAACTGAAGCTTTCTTT.

On this clonotype: Possible read error: a much larger clone is one base away. The genes are TRBV10-3 and TRBJ2-1; perhaps D is TRBD1 or TRBD2 (6 bases each). Trimming removed 0 bases at V and 9 bases at J, with 15 bases between. Germline loops: CDR1 ENHRY, CDR2 SYGVKD. This CDR3 region has 15 residues. The DNA for the CDR3 is TGTGCCATCAGTGAGTCCCGGGGGCTCGAATTTGAGCAGTTCTTC. Its protein is CAISESRGLEFEQFF.

This chain connects TRBV24-1 to TRBJ2-3, with 7 bases fitting TRBD1. J was trimmed by 1 base and V by 4 bases; bases with no gene match: 4. The CDR3 runs 15 residues. CDR1 is KGHDR and CDR2 is SFDVKD in the germline V gene. For the CDR3, the DNA is TGTGCCACCAGTGACCGTGGACAGGGCACAGATACGCAGTATTTT. The encoded protein is CATSDRGQGTDTQYF.

This clonotype was seen only once. This may come from a read error, since a much larger clone is one base off. The chain joins TRBV6-5 to TRBJ1-2; TRBD1 might be the D (5 bases). V shed 6 bases and J shed 7 bases, with 15 bases lying between them. Germline loops: CDR1 MNHEY, CDR2 SVGAGI. The CDR3 loop spans 13 amino acids. In DNA form, the CDR3 reads TGTGCCAGCAGGAAGGTTGGGGCGTCTGGCTACACCTTC. Residues: CASRKVGASGYTF.

This clonotype was picked up many times. The chain couples TRBV28 to TRBJ2-7; D is ambiguous. CDR3 length: 12 residues. Trimming shortened V by 6 bases and J by 2 bases, and 8 bases separated the two germline ends. The germline V gene encodes CDR1 MDHEN and CDR2 SYDVKM. The CDR3 here is CASSLRAYEQYF. CDR3 coding DNA: TGTGCCAGCAGCCTCCGCGCCTACGAGCAGTACTTC.

This clonotype was recorded a few times. The rearrangement links TRBV5-5 to TRBJ2-1; 12 bases match TRBD2. Germline CDR1 SGHKS, CDR2 YYEKEE (reference sequence). The length of the CDR3 is 15 residues. The ends lost 2 bases at V and 8 bases at J; junction bases unmatched: 5. CDR3 sequence reads: CASSFRTSGTHEQFF. The DNA of the CDR3 is TGTGCCAGCAGCTTTCGGACTAGCGGGACCCATGAGCAGTTCTTC.

In its sample, this clonotype was seen a few times. The chain joins TRBV6-2 or TRBV6-3 to TRBJ2-7; TRBD2 might be the D (6 bases). TRBJ2-4 matches the DNA end more closely, so the J call is doubtful. Germline CDR1 MNHEY, CDR2 SVGEGT. The CDR3 covers 14 residues. CDR3 nucleotide sequence: TGTGCCAGCCGCGAATGGGACTTCGAAAACATTCAGTACTTC. Its translation is CASREWDFENIQYF.

This clonotype came up many times. This rearrangement joins TRBV6-5 to TRBJ2-5, with 7 bases lining up with TRBD1. Germline V gene lookup returns CDR1 MNHEY and CDR2 SVGAGI. CDR3 length equals 14 residues. Trimming took 8 bases from V and 3 from J; bases not matched to a gene: 9. Here the CDR3 reads CASPPDRVKETQYF. DNA for the CDR3: TGTGCCAGCCCTCCAGACAGGGTGAAAGAGACCCAGTACTTC.

At least ten counts were recorded for this clonotype. This chain links TRBV29-1 with TRBJ2-1; D is perhaps TRBD2 (6 bases). Trimming took off 7 bases at V and 5 bases at J, with 18 bases between the two ends. CDR1 and CDR2 from the germline V gene are SQVTM and ANQGSEA. This CDR3 spans 14 amino acids. The CDR3 nucleotides read TGCAGCGGTTTCGCGGGACGTAAAAACAATGAGCAGTTCTTC. Translation: CSGFAGRKNNEQFF.

The chain employs TRBV30 and TRBJ1-5, with TRBD1 matching 7 bases. J was trimmed by 7 bases and V by 2 bases; bases with no gene match: 5. The CDR3 totals 13 residues. The germline V gene encodes CDR1 GTSNPN and CDR2 SVGIG (reference sequence). The CDR3 sequence: CAWSRGQLQPQHF. The CDR3 DNA sequence: TGTGCCTGGAGTAGGGGACAGCTCCAGCCCCAGCATTTT.

As regards this clonotype: The junction shows a germline mismatch at one end, possibly a read error. The V call is TRBV27, the J call TRBJ1-2, with TRBD1 identical over 7 bases. The CDR3 length is 16 residues. CDR1 and CDR2 (germline): MNHEY, SMNVEV (reference sequence). CDR3 residues: CASSSGGRGGNYGYTF. In DNA form, the CDR3 reads TGTGCCAGCAGTTCGGGAGGCAGGGGGGGTAACTATGGTTACACCTTC.

As regards this clonotype: A read error is possible here, since a much larger clone lies one base away. The chain has TRBV6-2 or TRBV6-3 and TRBJ2-7; D call uncertain. CDR1 is MNHEY and CDR2 is SVGEGT in the germline V gene. This CDR3 region has 13 residues. The ends were cut back, 5 bases at V and 2 bases at J, with 10 bases in the middle. This CDR3 reads CASSMGNPYEQYF. The CDR3 DNA follows: TGTGCCAGCAGTATGGGGAACCCCTACGAGCAGTACTTC.

The chain links TRBV12-3 or TRBV12-4 to TRBJ2-1; maybe TRBD2 (5 bases). V lost 3 bases to trimming and J lost 9 bases, with 15 bases between them. The CDR3 consists of 14 residues. CDR3: CASSLDLKGGEQFF. CDR3 nucleotide sequence: TGTGCCAGCAGTTTGGACTTGAAGGGTGGTGAGCAGTTCTTC.